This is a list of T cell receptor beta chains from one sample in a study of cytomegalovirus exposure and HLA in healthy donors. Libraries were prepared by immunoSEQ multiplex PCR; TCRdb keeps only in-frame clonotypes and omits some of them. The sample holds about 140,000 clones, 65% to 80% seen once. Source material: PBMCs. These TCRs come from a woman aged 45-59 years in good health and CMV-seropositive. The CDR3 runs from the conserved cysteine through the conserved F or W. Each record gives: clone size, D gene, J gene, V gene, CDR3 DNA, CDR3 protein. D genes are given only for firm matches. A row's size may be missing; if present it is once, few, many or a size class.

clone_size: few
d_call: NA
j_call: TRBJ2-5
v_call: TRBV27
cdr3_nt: TGTGCCAGCGCTAGGGGGAGGGCAGAGACCCAGTACTTC
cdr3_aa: CASARGRAETQYF

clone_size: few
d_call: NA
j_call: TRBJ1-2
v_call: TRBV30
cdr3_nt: TGTGCCTGGAATATGGGGGCAGAAGTCTATGGCTACACCTTC
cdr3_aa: CAWNMGAEVYGYTF

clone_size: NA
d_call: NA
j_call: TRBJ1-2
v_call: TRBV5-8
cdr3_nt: TGTGCCAGCAGCTTGGTCCTTAGTGACTATGGCTACACCTTC
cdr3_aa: CASSLVLSDYGYTF

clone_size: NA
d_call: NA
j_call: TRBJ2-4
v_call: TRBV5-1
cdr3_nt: TGCGCCAGCAGCTCCTCGACAGGGCGGGGGGACATTCAGTACTTC
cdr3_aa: CASSSSTGRGDIQYF

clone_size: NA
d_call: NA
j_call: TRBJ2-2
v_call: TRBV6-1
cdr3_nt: TGTGCCAGCAGTAGTAGCGCCCCGAGGACCGGGGAGCTGTTTTTT
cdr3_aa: CASSSSAPRTGELFF

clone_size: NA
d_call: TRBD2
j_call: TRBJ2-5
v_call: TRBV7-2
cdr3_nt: TGTGCCAGCAGCTTAGCGGCTAGCGGGGGCCCTCAAGAGACCCAGTACTTC
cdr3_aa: CASSLAASGGPQETQYF

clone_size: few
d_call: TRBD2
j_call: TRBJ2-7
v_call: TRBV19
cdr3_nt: TGTGCCAGTAGTATGGCGGGGGGTTCCTACGAGCAGTACTTC
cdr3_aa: CASSMAGGSYEQYF

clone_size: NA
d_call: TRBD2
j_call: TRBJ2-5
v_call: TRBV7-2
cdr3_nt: TGTGCCAGCAGCCTAGGTGCAGCGGGGGGCGCGGGGACCCAGTACTTC
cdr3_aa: CASSLGAAGGAGTQYF

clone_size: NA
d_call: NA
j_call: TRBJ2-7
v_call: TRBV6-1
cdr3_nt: TGTGCCAGCAGTGAAGGGGGACTTGCACCCTACGAGCAGTACTTC
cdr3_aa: CASSEGGLAPYEQYF

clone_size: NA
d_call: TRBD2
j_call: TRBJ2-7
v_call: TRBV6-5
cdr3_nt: TGTGCCAGCACTCCCGGCGGGGGGCCTTCCTACGAGCAGTACTTC
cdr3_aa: CASTPGGGPSYEQYF

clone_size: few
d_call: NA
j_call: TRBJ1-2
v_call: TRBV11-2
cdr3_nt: TGTGCCAGCAGCTCGATTTGGAGGGGGGGCTATGGCTACACCTTC
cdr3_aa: CASSSIWRGGYGYTF

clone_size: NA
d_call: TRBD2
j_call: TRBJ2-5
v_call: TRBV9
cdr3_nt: TGTGCCAGCAGCGTATCTAGCGGGGTACAAGAGACCCAGTACTTC
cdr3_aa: CASSVSSGVQETQYF

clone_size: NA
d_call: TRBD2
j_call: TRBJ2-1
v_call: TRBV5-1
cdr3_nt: TGCGCCAGCAGCGTTAGCGGGGTGTTGTACAATGAGCAGTTCTTC
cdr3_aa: CASSVSGVLYNEQFF

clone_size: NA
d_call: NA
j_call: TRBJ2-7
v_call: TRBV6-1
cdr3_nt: TGTGCCAGCAGTAGACACTCCTACGAGCAGTACTTC
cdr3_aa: CASSRHSYEQYF

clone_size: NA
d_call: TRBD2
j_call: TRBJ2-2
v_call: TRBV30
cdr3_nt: TGTGCCTGGAGCGAACTAGCGGGGGCCGACCGAGAAAGGGAGCTGTTTTTT
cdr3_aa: CAWSELAGADRERELFF

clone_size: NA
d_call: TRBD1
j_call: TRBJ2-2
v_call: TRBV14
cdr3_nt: TGTGCCAGCAGCCCAAGGGACAGGACGAACACCGGGGAGCTGTTTTTT
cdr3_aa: CASSPRDRTNTGELFF

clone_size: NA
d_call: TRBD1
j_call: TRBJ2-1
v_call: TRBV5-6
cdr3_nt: TGTGCCAGCAGCAAGGACAGGGCCTACAATGAGCAGTTCTTC
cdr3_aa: CASSKDRAYNEQFF

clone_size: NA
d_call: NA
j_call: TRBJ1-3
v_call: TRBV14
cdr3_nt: TGTGCCAGCAGCCGAAGGGGCACTGGAAACACCATATATTTT
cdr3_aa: CASSRRGTGNTIYF

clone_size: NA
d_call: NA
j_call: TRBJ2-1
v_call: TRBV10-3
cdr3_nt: TGTGCCATCAATTCAGGGTCGTCAAATGAGCAGTTCTTC
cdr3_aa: CAINSGSSNEQFF

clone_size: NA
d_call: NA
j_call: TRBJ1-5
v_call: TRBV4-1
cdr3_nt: TGCGCCAGCAGCCAAGACTGGGCAGGGGCCAGCCAGCCCCAGCATTTT
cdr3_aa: CASSQDWAGASQPQHF

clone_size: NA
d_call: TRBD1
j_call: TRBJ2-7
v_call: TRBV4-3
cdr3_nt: TGCGCCAGCAGCCCCGGACAGGGATTACGCTACGAGCAGTACTTC
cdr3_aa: CASSPGQGLRYEQYF

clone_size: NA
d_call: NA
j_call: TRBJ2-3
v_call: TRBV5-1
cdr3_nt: TGCGCCAGCAGCTTTTCGGGGTTAACAGATACGCAGTATTTT
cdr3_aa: CASSFSGLTDTQYF

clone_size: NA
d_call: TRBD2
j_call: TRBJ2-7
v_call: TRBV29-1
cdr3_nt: TGCAGCACAACCACCGGGACTAGCCGGGGCGAGCAGTACTTC
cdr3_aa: CSTTTGTSRGEQYF

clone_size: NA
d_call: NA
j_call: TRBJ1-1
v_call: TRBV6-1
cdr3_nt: TGTGCCAGCAGTGAGCACCTCCGAGGTGACACTGAAGCTTTCTTT
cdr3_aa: CASSEHLRGDTEAFF

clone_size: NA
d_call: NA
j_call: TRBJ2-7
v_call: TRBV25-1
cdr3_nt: TGTGCCAGCATGGAGTGGGACGAGCAGTACTTC
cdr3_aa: CASMEWDEQYF

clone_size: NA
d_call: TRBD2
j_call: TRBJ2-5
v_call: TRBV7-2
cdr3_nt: TGTGCCAGCAGCATGGGACTAGCGGGGACCCAGTACTTC
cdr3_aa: CASSMGLAGTQYF

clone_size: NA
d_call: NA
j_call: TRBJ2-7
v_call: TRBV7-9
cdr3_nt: TGTGCCAGCAGCTTAGCAGGGGACTCCTACGAGCAGTACTTC
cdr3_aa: CASSLAGDSYEQYF

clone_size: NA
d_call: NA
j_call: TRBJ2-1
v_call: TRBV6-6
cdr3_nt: TGTGCCAGCAGTTACGGGACTTACAATGAGCAGTTCTTC
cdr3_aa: CASSYGTYNEQFF

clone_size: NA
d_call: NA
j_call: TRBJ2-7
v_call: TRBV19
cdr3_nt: TGTGCCAGTAGTCGACAGGTTAACTACGAGCAGTACTTC
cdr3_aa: CASSRQVNYEQYF

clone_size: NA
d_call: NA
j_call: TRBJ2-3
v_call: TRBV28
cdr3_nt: TGTGCCAGCAGCGCGACAGGACGAAGCAGCACAGATACGCAGTATTTT
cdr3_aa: CASSATGRSSTDTQYF

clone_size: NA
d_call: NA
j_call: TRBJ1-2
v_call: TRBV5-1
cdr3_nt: TGCGCCAGCAGCTCGCAAGGGGGTGGCTATGGCTACACCTTC
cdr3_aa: CASSSQGGGYGYTF

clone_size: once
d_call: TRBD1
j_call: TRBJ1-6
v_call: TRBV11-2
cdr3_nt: TGTGCCAGCAGCCCAGGGGGTTCCTATAATTCACCCCTCCACTTT
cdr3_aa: CASSPGGSYNSPLHF

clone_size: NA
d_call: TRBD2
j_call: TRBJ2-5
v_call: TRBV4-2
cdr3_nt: TGTGTCAGCAGCCAAACTAGCGGGAACCCCACAGAGACCCAGTACTTC
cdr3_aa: CVSSQTSGNPTETQYF

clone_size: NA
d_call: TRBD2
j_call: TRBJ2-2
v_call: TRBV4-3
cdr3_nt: TGCGCCAGCAGCAAGCGGGGGGGTGAAGGCGGGGAGCTGTTTTTT
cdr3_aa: CASSKRGGEGGELFF

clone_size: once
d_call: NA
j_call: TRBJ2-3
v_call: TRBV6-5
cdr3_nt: TGTGCCAGCAGTTACTGGGACTCTGTCTATACGCAGTATTTT
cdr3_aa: CASSYWDSVYTQYF

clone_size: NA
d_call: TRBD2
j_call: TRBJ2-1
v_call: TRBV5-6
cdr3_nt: TGTGCCAGCAGCTTGGCGGGGGGAAGCTCCTACAATGAGCAGTTCTTC
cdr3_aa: CASSLAGGSSYNEQFF

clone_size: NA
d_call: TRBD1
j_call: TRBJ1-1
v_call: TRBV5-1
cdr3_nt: TGCGCCAGCAGCCCAGGGACAGCGAACACTGAAGCTTTCTTT
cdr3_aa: CASSPGTANTEAFF

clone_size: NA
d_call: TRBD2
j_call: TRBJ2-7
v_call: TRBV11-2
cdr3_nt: TGTGCCAGCAGCCCCGAGGTCCTAGCGGGGGGTTACGAGCAGTACTTC
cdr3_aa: CASSPEVLAGGYEQYF

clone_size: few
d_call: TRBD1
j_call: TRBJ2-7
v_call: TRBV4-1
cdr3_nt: TGCGCCAGCAGCCTGAAGACAGGGACCACCTACGAGCAGTACTTC
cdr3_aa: CASSLKTGTTYEQYF

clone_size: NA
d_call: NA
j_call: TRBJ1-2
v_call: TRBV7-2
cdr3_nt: TGTGCCAGCAGCTTTGGGGGCGGAGACTACACCTTC
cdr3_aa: CASSFGGGDYTF

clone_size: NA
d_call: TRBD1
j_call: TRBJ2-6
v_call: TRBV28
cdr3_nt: TGTGCCAGCGCCCGGGACAGGGGTTTGGCCAACGTCCTGACTTTC
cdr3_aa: CASARDRGLANVLTF

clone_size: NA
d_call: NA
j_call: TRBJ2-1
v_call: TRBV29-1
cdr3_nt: TGCAGCGTGCCCAATCCAGTTACCTACAATGAGCAGTTCTTC
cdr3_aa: CSVPNPVTYNEQFF

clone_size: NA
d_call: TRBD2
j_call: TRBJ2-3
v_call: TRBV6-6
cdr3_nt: TGTGCCAGCCGCTTTCCTTGGGGGGGAAGAGCAGATACGCAGTATTTT
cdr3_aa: CASRFPWGGRADTQYF

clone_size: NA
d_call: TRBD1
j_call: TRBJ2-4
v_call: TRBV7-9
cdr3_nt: TGTGCCAGCAGCCAACCGGGACAGGGAAACATTCAGTACTTC
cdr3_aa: CASSQPGQGNIQYF

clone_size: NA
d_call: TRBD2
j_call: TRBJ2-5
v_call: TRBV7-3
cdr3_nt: TGTGCCAGCAGCTTGGGCGGGGGTTTTCAAGAGACCCAGTACTTC
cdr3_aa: CASSLGGGFQETQYF

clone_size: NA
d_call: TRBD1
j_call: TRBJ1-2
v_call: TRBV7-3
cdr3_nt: TGTGCCAGCAGCTTCCTCGGACAGGGAGGAGGGACTGGCTACACCTTC
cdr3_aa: CASSFLGQGGGTGYTF

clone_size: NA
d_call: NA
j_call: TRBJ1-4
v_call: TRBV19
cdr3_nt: TGTGCCACCCGCGGGAGGAGGGGGGCAACTAATGAAAAACTGTTTTTT
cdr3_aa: CATRGRRGATNEKLFF

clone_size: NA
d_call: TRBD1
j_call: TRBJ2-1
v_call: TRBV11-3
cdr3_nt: TGTGCCAGCAGTGGGGACAGGGGAGGCAATGAGCAGTTCTTC
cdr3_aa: CASSGDRGGNEQFF

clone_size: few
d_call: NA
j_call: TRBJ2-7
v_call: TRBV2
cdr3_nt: TGTGCCAGCAGTCCCGACAGGAGCTCCTACGAGCAGTACTTC
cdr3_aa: CASSPDRSSYEQYF

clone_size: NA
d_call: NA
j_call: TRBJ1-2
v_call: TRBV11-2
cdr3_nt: TGTGCCAGCAGCTTAGAAGTCACAGGGAGCTATGGCTACACCTTC
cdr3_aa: CASSLEVTGSYGYTF